This T cell receptor beta chain comes out of a study of T cells in Graves' hyperthyroidism and ophthalmopathy. Study results and limitations: A model of 13 V-J pairs discriminated ophthalmopathy from stable hyperthyroidism.

An approximately 10 ml volume of fresh peripheral blood provided the PBMCs. Notes on this clonotype: Its antigen remains unknown.

Template material for amplifying TCR beta CDR3 regions consisted of RNA transcripts. The primer set for the first-round RT-PCR of the TCR CDR3 was HTBI. Each CDR3 protein is one row after TCRdb ran MiXCR on the multiplex PCR reads. The top ten clones hold over 15% of a sample with 730,000 or so distinct CDR3 sequences, over 15% of them seen once. Sequenced: blood. The clonotype comes from a woman aged 50 to 60 with Graves' hyperthyroidism that later progressed to Graves' ophthalmopathy.

Here the CDR3 DNA reads TGTGCCAGCAGTTTTTGGGGCCGGGAGCTGTTTTTT. It codes for CASSFWGRELFF. The chain joins TRBV27 to TRBJ2-2, with D perhaps matching TRBD1 (5 bases). V lost 3 bases and J lost 9, with 8 bases in between. The germline gives CDR1 MNHEY, CDR2 SMNVEV (reference sequence). This CDR3 spans 12 amino acids.